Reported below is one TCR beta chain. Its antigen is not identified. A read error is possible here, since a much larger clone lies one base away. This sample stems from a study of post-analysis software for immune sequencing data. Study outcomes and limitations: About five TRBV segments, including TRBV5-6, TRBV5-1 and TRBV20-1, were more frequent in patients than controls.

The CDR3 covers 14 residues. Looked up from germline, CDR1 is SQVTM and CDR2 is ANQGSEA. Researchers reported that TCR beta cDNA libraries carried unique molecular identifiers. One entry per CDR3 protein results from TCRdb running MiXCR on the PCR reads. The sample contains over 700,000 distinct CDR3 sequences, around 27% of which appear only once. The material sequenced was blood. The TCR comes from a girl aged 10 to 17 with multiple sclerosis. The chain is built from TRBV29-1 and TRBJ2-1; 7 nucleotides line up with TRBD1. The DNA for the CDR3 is TGCTGCGTAATTGCAGGGGGCTCCTACAATGAGCAGTTCTTC. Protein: CCVIAGGSYNEQFF.